Below, 22 T cell receptor beta chains from the same sample are listed, as sequenced in a study of cytomegalovirus exposure and HLA in healthy donors. Use of 60 Vbeta and 13 Jbeta primers characterized the PCR. Only in-frame clones appear in the TCRdb table, and some are missing; sequencing was by immunoSEQ multiplex PCR. This table holds approximately 150,000 clones, around three quarters found once. Sequenced sample: PBMCs. All receptors derive from a male donor in good health and CMV-seronegative.

The chain joins TRBV2 to TRBJ1-6; 7 nucleotides line up with TRBD1. The CDR3 runs to 17 residues. The ends lost 4 bases at V and 10 bases at J; junction bases unmatched: 16. The germline V gene has CDR1 SNHLY and CDR2 FYNNEI. The chain's CDR3 is CASSVSSWTGSNSPLHF. The CDR3, as DNA: TGTGCCAGCAGTGTTTCTTCGTGGACAGGATCCAACTCACCCCTCCACTTT.

CDR3 sequence (DNA): TGTGCCAGCAGGCAGGACAGGGAGGACCAGCCCCAGCATTTT. Translated: CASRQDREDQPQHF. The chain links TRBV2 to TRBJ1-5, with 8 bases matching TRBD1. The CDR3 extends over 14 amino acids. J was trimmed by 7 bases and V by 6 bases; bases with no gene match: 8. CDR1 SNHLY and CDR2 FYNNEI come from the germline V gene.

The chain couples TRBV27 to TRBJ2-6; possible D gene TRBD1, 5 bases. With 3 bases removed from V and 0 bases from J, the gap between germline ends came to 21 bases. Germline V lookup: CDR1 MNHEY, CDR2 SMNVEV (reference sequence). CDR3 length: 20 residues. The CDR3 DNA sequence: TGTGCCAGCAGTTTTTACCCCATTTCAGGGCATGGCTCTGGGGCCAACGTCCTGACTTTC. Its protein is CASSFYPISGHGSGANVLTF.

V usage is TRBV28 and J usage is TRBJ1-2, with D possibly being TRBD1 (5 bases). CDR1 MDHEN and CDR2 SYDVKM come from the germline V gene. The V end was cut by 6 bases, the J end by 2 bases, with 10 bases between. The CDR3 totals 13 residues. The CDR3 loop is CASRPTENYGYTF. The CDR3 DNA follows: TGTGCCAGCAGACCGACAGAGAACTATGGCTACACCTTC.

V gene TRBV11-2 combines with J gene TRBJ2-5; tentatively, D is TRBD1 (5 bases). The CDR3 has 14 residues. V lost 1 base and J 4 bases, leaving 10 bases between the germline ends. From germline, CDR1 is SGHAT and CDR2 FQNNGV. CDR3 bases: TGTGCCAGCAGCTTAGTCAGGGTAGCAGAGACCCAGTACTTC. This gives the protein CASSLVRVAETQYF.

The CDR3 loop reads CASSSDRDGKPQHF. The CDR3 DNA follows: TGTGCCAGCAGCTCGGACAGAGATGGCAAGCCCCAGCATTTT. V gene TRBV7-9 combines with J gene TRBJ1-5, with D perhaps matching TRBD1 (6 bases). The CDR3 runs to 14 residues. Germline V gene data show CDR1 as SEHNR and CDR2 as FQNEAQ (reference sequence). With 4 bases removed from V and 8 bases from J, the gap between germline ends came to 15 bases. Drawing the rest from reference TRBV7-9 and TRBJ1-5, the complete variable domain is DTGVSQNPRHKITKRGQNVTFRCDPISEHNRLYWYRQTLGQGPEFLTYFQNEAQLEKSRLLSDRFSAERPKGSFSTLEIQRTEQGDSAMYLCASSSDRDGKPQHFGDGTRLSIL.

This clone turned up a few times. The CDR3 nucleotides are TGTGCCAGCCCGATAGGGGGGACCCAGTACTTC. Its protein is CASPIGGTQYF. The chain employs TRBV2 and TRBJ2-5, with D perhaps TRBD1 (6 bases). The length of the CDR3 is 11 residues. CDR1 SNHLY and CDR2 FYNNEI come from the germline V gene. Trimming left V 8 bases short and J 7 bases short, with 11 bases between.

This clone has just a few counts. J is TRBJ2-4 and V is TRBV28; 8 bases are shared with TRBD1. The CDR3 contains 17 residues. Losses at the gene ends were 5 bases for V and 15 bases for J; bases not matched to a gene: 24. Germline V gene lookup returns CDR1 MDHEN and CDR2 SYDVKM. The CDR3 nucleotides are TGTGCCAGCAGTCAGGGGGGACGACAGGGGCCGGTAGCCCAGAGGTACTTC. Translated, it gives CASSQGGRQGPVAQRYF.

The chain recombines TRBV5-4 with TRBJ2-1, with a weak D call TRBD2 (6 bases). Per germline, CDR1 SGHNT and CDR2 YYREEE (reference sequence). There are 17 residues in the CDR3. V lost 0 bases and J 6 bases, leaving 19 bases between the germline ends. CDR3 bases: TGTGCCAGCAGCTTGGAGCCTCGCGGGGAGTTTATCAATGAGCAGTTCTTC. It is translated as CASSLEPRGEFINEQFF.

The chain carries TRBV6-5 and TRBJ1-3; D gene ambiguous. Trimming left V 3 bases short and J 5 bases short, with 11 bases between. Germline CDR1 and CDR2: MNHEY and SVGAGI. The CDR3 consists of 14 residues. The CDR3 DNA reads TGTGCCAGCAGTTATGGGCCGCTAAGAAACACCATATATTTT. Translation gives CASSYGPLRNTIYF.

To note about this clone: A read error may account for a junction end that differs from germline. CDR3 sequence (DNA): TGTGCCAGCAGAGGGGGGGTAGCGGGAGTCTCCCATTTC. Amino acids: CASRGGVAGVSHF. V is TRBV28 and J is TRBJ2-7, with 9 nucleotides matching TRBD2. Looked up from germline, CDR1 is MDHEN and CDR2 is SYDVKM. The CDR3 consists of 13 residues.

The chain links TRBV7-8 to TRBJ2-2; D is possibly TRBD2 (6 bases). The CDR3 has 14 residues. V was clipped by 1 base and J by 3 bases, with 6 bases between them. Germline V gene sequence: CDR1 SGHVS, CDR2 FQNEAQ. The CDR3 bases are TGTGCCAGCAGCTTAGGGGGGGACACCGGGGAGCTGTTTTTT. Protein sequence: CASSLGGDTGELFF.

DNA of the CDR3: TGTGCCTGGAGTGATGGGACAGATAATCAGCCCCAGCATTTT. It codes for CAWSDGTDNQPQHF. The V gene is TRBV30, the J gene TRBJ1-5, with 7 bases lining up with TRBD1. Looked up from germline, CDR1 is GTSNPN and CDR2 is SVGIG (reference sequence). This CDR3 comprises 14 residues. V was clipped by 1 base and J by 4 bases; unmatched bases: 4.

CDR3 in amino acids: CASSDSGTGSDEQYF. CDR3 DNA sequence: TGTGCCAGCAGTGATTCCGGGACAGGGTCCGACGAGCAGTACTTC. This chain uses TRBV25-1 with TRBJ2-7; 9 positions agree with TRBD1. Germline-derived CDR1 and CDR2 are MGHDK and SYGVNS. The V gene end was trimmed by 3 bases and the J gene end by 5 bases; junction bases not matched to a gene: 8. This CDR3 has 15 residues.

The V gene is TRBV18, the J gene TRBJ1-4; 7 nucleotides line up with TRBD1. Per the germline V gene, CDR1 is KGHSH and CDR2 is LQKENI. The CDR3 runs 16 residues. Losses at the gene ends were 0 bases for V and 4 bases for J; bases not matched to a gene: 5. In DNA, the CDR3 is TGTGCCAGCTCACCACCGGGGACAGCCATTAATGAAAAACTGTTTTTT. Translation gives CASSPPGTAINEKLFF.

This sequence joins TRBV5-1 and TRBJ1-4, with D tentatively TRBD1 (6 bases). Between the trimmed V and J ends, which lost 4 bases and 3 bases, there was a span of 13 bases. The CDR3 is 15 residues long. The germline gives CDR1 SGHRS, CDR2 YFSETQ. Here the CDR3 reads CASSRRQEANEKLFF. The DNA of the CDR3 is TGCGCCAGCAGCCGCCGACAGGAGGCTAATGAAAAACTGTTTTTT.

The chain carries TRBV5-4 and TRBJ1-1; D uncertain. The CDR3 length is 14 residues. V was pared by 4 bases and J by 5 bases, with 15 bases between. The germline gives CDR1 SGHNT, CDR2 YYREEE (reference sequence). The CDR3 protein is CASSLRPEATEAFF. The CDR3 DNA is TGTGCCAGCAGCCTTCGGCCCGAAGCGACTGAAGCTTTCTTT.

The J gene is TRBJ2-1, the V gene TRBV15, with D maybe TRBD2 (6 bases). Germline V gene sequence: CDR1 LNHNV, CDR2 YYDKDF (reference sequence). CDR3 length: 16 amino acids. The V end lost 1 base, the J end lost 3 bases, and 13 bases lay between the germline ends. The DNA of the CDR3 is TGTGCCACCAGCAGAGCTCCTCCGCGGGACTACAATGAGCAGTTCTTC. It yields the protein CATSRAPPRDYNEQFF.

This chain uses TRBV27 with TRBJ1-1; D gene unclear. The V and J ends lost 6 bases and 1 base respectively, with 9 bases between them. Germline CDR1 is MNHEY and CDR2 is SMNVEV (reference sequence). The CDR3 runs to 13 residues. The CDR3 loop reads CASSRGGNTEAFF. CDR3 nucleotides: TGTGCCAGCAGCCGGGGTGGGAACACTGAAGCTTTCTTT.

The chain couples TRBV5-6 to TRBJ2-2, with a weak D call TRBD2 (7 bases). This CDR3 has 17 amino acids. V lost 0 bases, J lost 1 base, and 13 bases lay in between. Germline assignment: CDR1 SGHDT and CDR2 YYEEEE. The CDR3 nucleotides read TGTGCCAGCAGCTTGGCCAAAGCGGGACAGAACACCGGGGAGCTGTTTTTT. Translation gives CASSLAKAGQNTGELFF.

The rearrangement joins TRBV10-3 to TRBJ1-5; unclear D gene. Germline V gene lookup returns CDR1 ENHRY and CDR2 SYGVKD. The CDR3 contains 13 residues. V lost 3 bases, J lost 2 bases, and 5 bases lay in between. Here the CDR3 DNA reads TGTGCCATCAGTGAACCGGGCAATCAGCCCCAGCATTTT. As protein: CAISEPGNQPQHF.

V and J are TRBV4-3 and TRBJ2-3, with D possibly being TRBD2 (6 bases). Deletions cut 1 base from V and 10 bases from J, with 21 bases between. The CDR3 is 16 amino acids. Per the germline V gene, CDR1 is LGHNA and CDR2 is YSLEER. The CDR3, as DNA: TGCGCCAGCAGCCAAGGCGGGGCGAGTGGCACGAGGGCGCAGTATTTT. Residues: CASSQGGASGTRAQYF.